The clone carrying this TCR beta chain was found a few times. Its specificity is not known. Produced via immunoSEQ multiplex PCR; TCRdb's table is partial and in-frame only. This table holds 450,000 to 500,000 clones, around three quarters found once. The CDR3 has 14 residues. Germline V lookup: CDR1 SGDLS, CDR2 YYNGEE. V gave up 0 bases and J gave up 5 bases, with 9 bases separating them. The donors, all of them Caucasian adults, lived in Nashville, Tennessee. It was tens of millions of PBMCs that unsorted samples used for genomic DNA. The sample is drawn from a study of shared clonotypes between healthy human individuals. Study-wide points: The represented genetic and exposure-history diversity was limited by the small number of donors.

The chain has TRBV9 and TRBJ2-1; tentatively, D is TRBD2 (6 bases). The sequence derives from a woman in her forties in good health. Some clones in this sample may be carry-over from other donors' samples. Sequences were obtained from PBMCs. The CDR3: CASSVGGVNNEQFF. The DNA of the CDR3 is TGTGCCAGCAGCGTAGGGGGGGTAAACAATGAGCAGTTCTTC.